The clone carrying this T cell receptor (beta chain) was picked up a small number of times. Its antigen is still unknown. There are 19 residues in the CDR3. The source of the sample is a study of CD8+ T cells in alopecia areata. Study as a whole: Patients in the treated group were given tofacitinib by mouth, 5 to 10 mg twice a day. Tofacitinib therapy took 6 to 18 months; 6 months off drug came after. Study-wide findings and caveats: More clonal than normal scalp was lesional scalp, particularly alopecia totalis/universalis.

Both peripheral blood and punch biopsies of lesional scalp skin were obtained from patients who had alopecia areata. Sequencing relied on a cDNA template that was reverse transcribed from extracted RNA. Here immunoSEQ multiplex PCR was the method, and the copy in TCRdb shows in-frame clones only, minus some. Of over 150,000 clones listed, about 63% were seen once; the top ten hold 1.7%. The receptor comes from a human donor with alopecia areata. This specimen was CD4+ T cells sorted from blood, taken at week 0. This rearrangement joins TRBV21-1 to TRBJ1-6; the table calls TRBD1, which could not be checked here. TRBV21-1 is deemed a pseudogene. The CDR3 DNA reads TGTGCCAGCAGCAAAGCAGTTCGGACAGGGGGGACCTATAATTCACCCCTCCACTTT. It translates to CASSKAVRTGGTYNSPLHF.